The 14 T cell receptor beta chains listed next were all sequenced from one sample in a study of post-analysis software for immune sequencing data (dated by TCRdb to 2015 to 2017). The investigation overall reported the following: Significantly higher frequencies in patients than in controls were found for roughly 5 TRBV segments, including TRBV5-6, TRBV5-1 and TRBV20-1.

The method was PCR. The instrument was an Illumina HiSeq 2500. To reduce PCR and sequencing biases, unique molecular identifiers were built into the TCR beta cDNA libraries. Using fastp trimming at Q25 and MiXCR clonotype assembly, TCRdb reanalyzed the public sequencing data and kept in-frame beta chains. For every CDR3 protein sequence, its rows merge into one entry that carries the most common genes and DNA. In this sample the table shows about 200,000 distinct CDR3 sequences, about 30% of which occur a single time. Less than 4% of the sample belongs to the ten largest clones. These receptors' targets are unknown. The sequencing sample was made of blood. These receptors came from a girl aged 2-17 years with multiple sclerosis.

This chain uses TRBV7-9 with TRBJ2-5, with 8 bases aligning to TRBD1. The junction had 5 bases not matched to a gene; V was cut back by 1 base and J by 1 base. Germline lookup yields CDR1 SEHNR and CDR2 FQNEAQ (reference sequence). There are 16 residues in the CDR3. The CDR3: CASSLERTGTQETQYF. DNA for the CDR3: TGTGCCAGCAGCTTAGAACGGACAGGGACCCAAGAGACCCAGTACTTC.

In this sample, this clonotype turned up a few times. The rearrangement uses TRBV3-1 and TRBJ2-5; no firm D call. This CDR3 has 14 amino acids. CDR1 LGHDT and CDR2 YNNKEL come from the germline V gene (reference sequence). The V and J ends lost 0 bases and 1 base respectively, with 6 bases between them. In DNA, the CDR3 is TGTGCCAGCAGCCAAGACAGACCCCAAGAGACCCAGTACTTC. Amino acids: CASSQDRPQETQYF.

The table lists this clonotype with many counts. V is TRBV6-5 and J is TRBJ2-5; the D gene is possibly TRBD2 (6 bases). V lost 6 bases and J 11 bases, leaving 22 bases between the germline ends. The CDR3 consists of 14 residues. The germline V gene has CDR1 MNHEY and CDR2 SVGAGI. The CDR3 here is CASSPTAGYDWQYF. CDR3 DNA: TGTGCCAGCAGCCCCACAGCGGGTTACGATTGGCAGTACTTC.

This clonotype was observed a few times. This chain joins TRBV6-5 and TRBJ2-2, with D hard to call. The CDR3 length is 13 residues. Germline V gives CDR1 MNHEY, CDR2 SVGAGI. V was clipped by 3 bases and J by 7 bases, with 9 bases between them. CDR3 residues: CASSYSEGGELFF. The CDR3 DNA is TGTGCCAGCAGTTATTCTGAAGGCGGGGAGCTGTTTTTT.

The chain links TRBV6-1 to TRBJ2-5; 9 bases line up with TRBD1. From germline, CDR1 is MNHNS and CDR2 SASEGT. V gave up 2 bases and J gave up 5 bases; unmatched junction bases: 6. This CDR3 region has 15 residues. The CDR3 sequence is CASSELGTGTETQYF. CDR3 coding DNA: TGTGCCAGCAGTGAACTAGGGACAGGGACCGAGACCCAGTACTTC.

CDR3 sequence reads: CSASPRVDTGELFF. The CDR3 nucleotides read TGCAGTGCCTCCCCAAGGGTGGACACCGGGGAGCTGTTTTTT. The chain combines TRBV20-1 with TRBJ2-2; D is undetermined. The CDR3 length is 14 residues. The V gene's germline CDR1 is DFQATT and CDR2 SNEGSKA (reference sequence). The V and J ends lost 6 bases and 3 bases respectively, with 14 bases between them.

This clonotype was seen at least ten times. J is TRBJ2-7 and V is TRBV5-1, with 10 bases aligning to TRBD2. V shed 1 base, J shed 6 bases, and the junction held 7 bases outside the gene matches. Germline CDR1 and CDR2: SGHRS and YFSETQ. The CDR3 runs 15 residues. CDR3 bases: TGCGCCAGCAGCTTGAGGGCTAGCGGGGGCCTCGAGCAGTACTTC. Protein sequence: CASSLRASGGLEQYF.

This clonotype was observed a few times. The chain links TRBV20-1 to TRBJ1-2; D uncertain. Germline V gene sequence: CDR1 DFQATT, CDR2 SNEGSKA (reference sequence). The CDR3 has 13 amino acids. V lost 0 bases, J lost 2 bases, and 7 bases lay in between. CDR3 amino acids: CSARDQENYGYTF. The CDR3 DNA is TGCAGTGCTAGAGATCAGGAGAACTATGGCTACACCTTC.

This clonotype was seen a handful of times. A much larger clone lies a single base off, so this may be a read error. This chain uses TRBV28 with TRBJ2-7; 10 nucleotides align to TRBD2. CDR3 size: 19 residues. The germline CDR1 and CDR2 sequences are MDHEN and SYDVKM. The CDR3 DNA is TGTGCCAGCACACCCCTGGGGAGACTAGCGGGCGAGAGCTCCTACGAGCGGTACTTC. This translates into CASTPLGRLAGESSYERYF.

The sample holds many counts of this clonotype. V gene TRBV5-1 combines with J gene TRBJ2-7; 7 bases fit TRBD2. V lost 3 bases, J lost 6 bases, and 9 bases stayed unmatched. The CDR3 has 14 amino acids. CDR1 SGHRS and CDR2 YFSETQ come from the germline V gene. CDR3 bases: TGCGCCAGCAGCTCCGGACTAGACCGCCGCGAGCAGTACTTC. It yields the protein CASSSGLDRREQYF. Together with reference TRBV5-1 and TRBJ2-7, the CDR3 gives the full variable domain: KAGVTQTPRYLIKTRGQQVTLSCSPISGHRSVSWYQQTPGQGLQFLFEYFSETQRNKGNFPGRFSGRQFSNSRSEMNVSTLELGDSALYLCASSSGLDRREQYFGPGTRLTVT.

A note on this clonotype: A clone one base away is much larger, so this may be a read error. V usage is TRBV15 and J usage is TRBJ2-1, with 8 bases lining up with TRBD1. J was trimmed by 13 bases and V by 0 bases; bases with no gene match: 11. The CDR3 is 15 amino acids. Per the germline V gene, CDR1 is LNHNV and CDR2 is YYDKDF (reference sequence). The CDR3 is CATSRDPVAQGAQFF. CDR3 bases: TGTGCCACCAGCAGAGATCCGGTGGCCCAGGGGGCCCAGTTCTTC. The whole variable domain, remainder taken from reference TRBV15 and TRBJ2-1, is DAMVIQNPRYQVTQFGKPVTLSCSQTLNHNVMYWYQQKSSQAPKLLFHYYDKDFNNEADTPDNFQSRRPNTSFCFLDIRSPGLGDTAMYLCATSRDPVAQGAQFFGPGTRLTVL.

This clonotype was counted at least ten times. The V gene is TRBV20-1, the J gene TRBJ2-3; the match to TRBD2 covers 7 bases. Germline CDR1 reads DFQATT; CDR2 reads SNEGSKA (reference sequence). V lost 5 bases and J lost 1; bases outside the gene matches: 9. The CDR3 is 15 amino acids. The CDR3 bases are TGCAGTGCTGTGGGGGGGTACCATCGCACAGATACGCAGTATTTT. It yields the protein CSAVGGYHRTDTQYF.

This clonotype is a singleton in its sample. This may stem from a read error, because a much larger clone lies one nucleotide away. This chain uses TRBV21-1 with TRBJ2-7; the table's D call TRBD1 went unverified against the DNA. TRBV21-1 is flagged as a pseudogene. CDR3 size: 14 residues. CDR3 region: CANSHSGTDYEQYF. The CDR3, as DNA: TGTGCCAACAGCCACTCCGGGACAGACTACGAGCAGTACTTC.

Only a few counts were recorded for this clonotype. At one end the junction does not follow the germline gene, possibly because of a read error. The V and J genes are TRBV12-3 or TRBV12-4 and TRBJ1-2; TRBD1 is a possible D gene (6 bases). The CDR3 length is 13 residues. CDR3 residues: CACRYRDYYGYTF. CDR3 DNA sequence: TGTGCCTGCAGGTACAGGGATTACTATGGCTACACCTTC.